This T cell receptor (beta chain) was retrieved from a study of blood T cell repertoires in COVID-19. Overall study context: Sample material is recorded as cDNA or gDNA derived from T cells, B-cell-depleted T cells, or PBMCs.

Enrollees, about 18 to 100 years old, lived in fewer than 25 US areas. The germline V gene has CDR1 SGHNT and CDR2 YYREEE (reference sequence). Trimming took off 4 bases at V and 9 bases at J, with 16 bases between the two ends. The CDR3 covers 13 residues. Per the authors' pipeline: How many nucleated cells were present was estimated from reference gene primer amplification. This table comes from immunoSEQ multiplex PCR, and its TCRdb copy is limited to in-frame clones, with some not included. Clone size and V and J calls were adopted from that table, with D and trimming inferred from the DNA. The repertoire holds about 240,000 clones, with more than 75% as singletons.

Sequenced: PBMCs or T cells enriched from blood (not recorded which). The source is a woman aged 40-49 years with acute COVID-19. The genes are TRBV5-4 and TRBJ1-2, with a possible D match to TRBD1 (5 bases). The CDR3 reads CASSLRDSRSYTF. CDR3 bases: TGTGCCAGCAGCCTCCGAGACAGCAGGAGCTACACCTTC.